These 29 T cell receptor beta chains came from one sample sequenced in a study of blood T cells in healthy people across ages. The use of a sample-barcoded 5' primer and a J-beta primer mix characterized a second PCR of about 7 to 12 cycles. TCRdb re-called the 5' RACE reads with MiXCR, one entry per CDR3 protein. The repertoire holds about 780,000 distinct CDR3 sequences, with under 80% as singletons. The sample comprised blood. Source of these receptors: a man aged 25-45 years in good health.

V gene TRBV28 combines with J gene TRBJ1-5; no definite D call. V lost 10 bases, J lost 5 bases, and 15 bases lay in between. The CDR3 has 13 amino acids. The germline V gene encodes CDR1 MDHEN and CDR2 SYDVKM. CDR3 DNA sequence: TGTGCCACCAACTACGGAGGCCATCAGCCCCAGCATTTT. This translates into CATNYGGHQPQHF.

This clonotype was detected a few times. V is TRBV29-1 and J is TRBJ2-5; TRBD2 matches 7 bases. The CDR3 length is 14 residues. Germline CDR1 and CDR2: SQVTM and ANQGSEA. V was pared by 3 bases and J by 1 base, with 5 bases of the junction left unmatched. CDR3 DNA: TGCAGCGTTGATGCGTCGGGGGGCCAAGAGACCCAGTACTTC. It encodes CSVDASGGQETQYF.

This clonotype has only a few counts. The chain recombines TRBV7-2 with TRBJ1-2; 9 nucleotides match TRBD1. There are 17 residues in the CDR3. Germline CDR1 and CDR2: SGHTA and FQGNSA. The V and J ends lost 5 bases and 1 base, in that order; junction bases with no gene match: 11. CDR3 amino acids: CASSAGTGKGRNYGYTF. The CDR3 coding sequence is TGTGCCAGCAGCGCCGGGACAGGGAAAGGGCGTAACTATGGCTACACCTTC.

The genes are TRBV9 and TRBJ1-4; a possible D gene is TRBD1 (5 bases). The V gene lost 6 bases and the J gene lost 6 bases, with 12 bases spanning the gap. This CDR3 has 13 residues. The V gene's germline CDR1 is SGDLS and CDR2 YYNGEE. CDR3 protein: CASTGWGDEKLFF. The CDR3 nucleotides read TGTGCCAGCACGGGCTGGGGCGATGAAAAACTGTTTTTT.

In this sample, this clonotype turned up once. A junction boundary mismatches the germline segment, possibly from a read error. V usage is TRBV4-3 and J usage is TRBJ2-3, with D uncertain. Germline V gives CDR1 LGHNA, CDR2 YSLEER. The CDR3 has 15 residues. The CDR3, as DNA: TGCGCCGGCAGCCAAGAGTTATTCAGCACAGATACGCAGTATTTT. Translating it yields CAGSQELFSTDTQYF.

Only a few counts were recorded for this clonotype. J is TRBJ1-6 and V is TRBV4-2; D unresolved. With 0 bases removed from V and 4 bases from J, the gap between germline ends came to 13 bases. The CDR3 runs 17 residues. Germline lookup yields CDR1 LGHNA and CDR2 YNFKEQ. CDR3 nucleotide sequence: TGTGCCAGCAGCCAAGAACCGTACAAGTCTTATAATTCACCCCTCCACTTT. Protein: CASSQEPYKSYNSPLHF.

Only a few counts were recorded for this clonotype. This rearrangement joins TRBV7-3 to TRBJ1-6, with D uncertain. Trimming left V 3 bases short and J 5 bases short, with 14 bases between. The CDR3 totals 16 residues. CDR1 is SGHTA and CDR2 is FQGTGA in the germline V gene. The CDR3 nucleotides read TGTGCCAGCAGCTTTTCCGGGCCAAGCGATAATTCACCCCTCCACTTT. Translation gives CASSFSGPSDNSPLHF.

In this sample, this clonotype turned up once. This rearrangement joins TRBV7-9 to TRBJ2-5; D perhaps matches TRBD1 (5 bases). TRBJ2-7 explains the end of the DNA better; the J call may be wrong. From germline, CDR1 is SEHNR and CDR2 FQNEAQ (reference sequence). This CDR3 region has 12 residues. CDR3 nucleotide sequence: TGTGCCAGCAGCGACGTAGGGGACGAGCAGTACTTC. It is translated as CASSDVGDEQYF.

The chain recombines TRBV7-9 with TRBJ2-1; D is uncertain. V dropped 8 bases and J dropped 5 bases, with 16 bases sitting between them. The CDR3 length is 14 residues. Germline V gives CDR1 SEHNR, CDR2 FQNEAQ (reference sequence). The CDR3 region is CASQSIVTDNEQFF. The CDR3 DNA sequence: TGTGCCAGCCAATCAATAGTGACGGACAATGAGCAGTTCTTC. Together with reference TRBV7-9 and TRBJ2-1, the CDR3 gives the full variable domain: DTGVSQNPRHKITKRGQNVTFRCDPISEHNRLYWYRQTLGQGPEFLTYFQNEAQLEKSRLLSDRFSAERPKGSFSTLEIQRTEQGDSAMYLCASQSIVTDNEQFFGPGTRLTVL.

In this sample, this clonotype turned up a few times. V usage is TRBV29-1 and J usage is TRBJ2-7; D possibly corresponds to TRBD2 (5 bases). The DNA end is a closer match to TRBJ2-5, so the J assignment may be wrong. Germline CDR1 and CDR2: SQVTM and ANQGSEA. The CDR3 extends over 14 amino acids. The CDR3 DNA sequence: TGCAGCGTTGAAGATGCCTCGGGGTTGGGGACCCAGTACTTC. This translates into CSVEDASGLGTQYF.

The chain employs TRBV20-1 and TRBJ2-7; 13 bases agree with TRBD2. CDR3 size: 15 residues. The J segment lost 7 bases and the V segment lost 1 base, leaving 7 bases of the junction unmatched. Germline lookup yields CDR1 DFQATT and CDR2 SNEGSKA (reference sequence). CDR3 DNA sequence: TGCAGTGCTAGAGTAGGGACTAGCGGGGTCAATGAGCAGTACTTC. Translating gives CSARVGTSGVNEQYF.

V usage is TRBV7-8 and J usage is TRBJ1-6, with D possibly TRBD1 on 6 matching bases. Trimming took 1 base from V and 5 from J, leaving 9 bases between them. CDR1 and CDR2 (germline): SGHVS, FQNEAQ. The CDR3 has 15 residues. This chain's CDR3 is CASSLGAGDNSPLHF. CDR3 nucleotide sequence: TGTGCCAGCAGCTTAGGGGCAGGGGATAATTCACCCCTCCACTTT. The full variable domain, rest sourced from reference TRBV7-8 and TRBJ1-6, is GAGVSQSPRYKVAKRGQDVALRCDPISGHVSLFWYQQALGQGPEFLTYFQNEAQLDKSGLPSDRFFAERPEGSVSTLKIQRTQQEDSAVYLCASSLGAGDNSPLHFGNGTRLTVT.

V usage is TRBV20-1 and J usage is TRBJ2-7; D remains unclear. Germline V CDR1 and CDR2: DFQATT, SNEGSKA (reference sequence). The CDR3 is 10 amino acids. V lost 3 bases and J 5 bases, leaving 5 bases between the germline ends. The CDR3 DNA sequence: TGCAGTGCTAGCAAACACGAGCAGTACTTC. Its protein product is CSASKHEQYF.

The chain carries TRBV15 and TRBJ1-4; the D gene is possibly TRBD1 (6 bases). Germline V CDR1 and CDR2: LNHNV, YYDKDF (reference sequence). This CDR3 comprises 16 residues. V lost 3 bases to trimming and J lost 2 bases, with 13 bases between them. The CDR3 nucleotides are TGTGCCACCAGCAGTTTTACAGGGCCTACTAATGAAAAACTGTTTTTT. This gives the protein CATSSFTGPTNEKLFF.

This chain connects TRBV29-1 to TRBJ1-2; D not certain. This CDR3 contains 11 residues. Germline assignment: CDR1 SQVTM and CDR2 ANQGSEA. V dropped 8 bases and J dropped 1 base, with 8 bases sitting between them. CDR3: CSTDGNYGYTF. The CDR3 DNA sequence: TGCAGCACCGACGGTAACTATGGCTACACCTTC.

CDR3: CASSRPPEAGEQFF. The CDR3 DNA follows: TGTGCCAGCAGCCGTCCCCCCGAAGCGGGGGAGCAGTTCTTC. V and J are TRBV3-1 and TRBJ2-1; 7 bases are shared with TRBD2. Germline V CDR1 and CDR2: LGHDT, YNNKEL (reference sequence). V lost 4 bases, J lost 10 bases, and 10 bases stayed unmatched. This CDR3 is 14 amino acids long.

The CDR3 is CASSLMVRAGETQYF. CDR3 DNA sequence: TGTGCCAGCAGCTTAATGGTCAGGGCCGGAGAGACCCAGTACTTC. V gene TRBV7-2 combines with J gene TRBJ2-5; perhaps TRBD1 as D (5 bases). CDR3 length: 15 residues. Germline V gene data show CDR1 as SGHTA and CDR2 as FQGNSA. V was clipped by 2 bases and J by 4 bases, with 14 bases between them.

The CDR3 loop is CASRPPERMGLSNQPQHF. The CDR3 region has the DNA TGTGCCAGCAGACCCCCGGAGAGGATGGGCCTTAGCAATCAGCCCCAGCATTTT. This chain links TRBV6-2 or TRBV6-3 with TRBJ1-5; D unresolved. Germline values: CDR1 MNHEY, CDR2 SVGEGT. V lost 6 bases to trimming and J lost 0 bases, with 21 bases between them. This CDR3 is 18 amino acids long.

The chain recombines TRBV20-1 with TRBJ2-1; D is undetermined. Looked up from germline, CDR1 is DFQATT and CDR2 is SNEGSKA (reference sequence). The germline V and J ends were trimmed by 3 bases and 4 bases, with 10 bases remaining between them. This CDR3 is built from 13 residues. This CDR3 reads CSASGHSYNEQFF. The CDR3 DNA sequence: TGCAGTGCTAGTGGGCACAGTTACAATGAGCAGTTCTTC.

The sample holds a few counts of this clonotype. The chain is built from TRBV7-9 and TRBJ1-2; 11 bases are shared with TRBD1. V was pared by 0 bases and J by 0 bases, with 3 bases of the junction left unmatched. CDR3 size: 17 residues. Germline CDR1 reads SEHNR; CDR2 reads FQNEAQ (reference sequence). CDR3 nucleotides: TGTGCCAGCAGCTTAGCCGGGACAGGGGGAGCTAACTATGGCTACACCTTC. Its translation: CASSLAGTGGANYGYTF.

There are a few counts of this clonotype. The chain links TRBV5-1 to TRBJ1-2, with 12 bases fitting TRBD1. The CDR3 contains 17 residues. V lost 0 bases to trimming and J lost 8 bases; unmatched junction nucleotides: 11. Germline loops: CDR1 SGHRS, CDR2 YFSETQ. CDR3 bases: TGCGCCAGCAGCTTGGTTTCGGGACAGGGGGCTTTTGGAGGCTACACCTTC. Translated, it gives CASSLVSGQGAFGGYTF.

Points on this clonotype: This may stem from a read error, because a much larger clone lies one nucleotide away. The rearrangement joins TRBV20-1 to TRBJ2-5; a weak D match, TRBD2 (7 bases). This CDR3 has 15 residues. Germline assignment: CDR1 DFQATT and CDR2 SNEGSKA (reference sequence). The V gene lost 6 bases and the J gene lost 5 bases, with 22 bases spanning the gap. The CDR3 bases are TGCAGTGCCCGTGGACTAGTGGGGGGGCTGGAGACCCAGTACTTC. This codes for CSARGLVGGLETQYF.

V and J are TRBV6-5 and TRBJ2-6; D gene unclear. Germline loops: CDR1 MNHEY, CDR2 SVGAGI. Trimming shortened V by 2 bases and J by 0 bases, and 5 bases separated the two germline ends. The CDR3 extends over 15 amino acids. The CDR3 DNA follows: TGTGCCAGCAGTTACGGGTACTCTGGGGCCAACGTCCTGACTTTC. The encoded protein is CASSYGYSGANVLTF.

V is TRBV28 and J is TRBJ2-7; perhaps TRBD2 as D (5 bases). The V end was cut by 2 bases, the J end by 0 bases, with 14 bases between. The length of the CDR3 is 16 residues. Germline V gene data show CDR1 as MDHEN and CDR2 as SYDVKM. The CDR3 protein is CASSLPLRGDSYEQYF. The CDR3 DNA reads TGTGCCAGCAGTTTACCCCTTCGGGGAGACTCCTACGAGCAGTACTTC.

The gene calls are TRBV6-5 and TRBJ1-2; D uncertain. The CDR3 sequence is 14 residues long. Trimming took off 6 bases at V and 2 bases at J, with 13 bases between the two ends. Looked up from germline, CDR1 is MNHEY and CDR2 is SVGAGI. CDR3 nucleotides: TGTGCCAGCAGCGACAAGGGCCTAAACTATGGCTACACCTTC. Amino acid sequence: CASSDKGLNYGYTF.

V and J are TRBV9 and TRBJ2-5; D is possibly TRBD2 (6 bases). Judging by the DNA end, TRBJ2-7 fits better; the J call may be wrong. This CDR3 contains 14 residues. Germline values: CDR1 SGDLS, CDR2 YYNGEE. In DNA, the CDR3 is TGTGCCAGCAGCGTAGGGGACGGGGGTGTCGAGCAGTACTTC. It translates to CASSVGDGGVEQYF.

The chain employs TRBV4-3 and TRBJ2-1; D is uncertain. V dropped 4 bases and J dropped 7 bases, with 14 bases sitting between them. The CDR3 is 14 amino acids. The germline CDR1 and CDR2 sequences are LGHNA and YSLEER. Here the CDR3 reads CASSPALRRNEQFF. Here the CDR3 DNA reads TGCGCCAGCAGCCCCGCCCTTAGAAGGAATGAGCAGTTCTTC.

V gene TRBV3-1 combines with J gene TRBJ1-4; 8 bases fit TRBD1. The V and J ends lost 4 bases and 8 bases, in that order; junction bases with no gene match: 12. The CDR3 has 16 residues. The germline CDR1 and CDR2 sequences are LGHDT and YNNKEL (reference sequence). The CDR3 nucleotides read TGTGCCAGCAGCCCCCTGCTAGGACAGGGAACCGAAAAACTGTTTTTT. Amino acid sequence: CASSPLLGQGTEKLFF.

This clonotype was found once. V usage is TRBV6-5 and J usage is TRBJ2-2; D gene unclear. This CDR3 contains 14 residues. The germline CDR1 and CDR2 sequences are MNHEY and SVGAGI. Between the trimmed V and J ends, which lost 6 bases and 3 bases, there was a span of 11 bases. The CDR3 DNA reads TGTGCCAGCAGAATCCGTCTCGACACCGGGGAGCTGTTTTTT. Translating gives CASRIRLDTGELFF.